This T cell receptor (beta chain) appears in the sequencing data of a study of T cell changes during pregnancy in multiple sclerosis. The data were produced by immunoSEQ multiplex PCR, yet TCRdb's version contains in-frame clones alone and is incomplete. The data show some 100,000 clones, around 93% seen once. J lost 2 bases, V lost 3 bases, and 7 bases had no gene match. This CDR3 has 15 amino acids. Looked up from germline, CDR1 is SGHRS and CDR2 is YFSETQ. This sequence originates from a female donor with multiple sclerosis, enrolled in a pregnancy study. The sequences come from peripheral blood, collected before pregnancy. The V gene is TRBV5-1, the J gene TRBJ1-1, with TRBD1 identical over 7 bases. CDR3 region: CASSSRTGTNTEAFF. CDR3 coding DNA: TGCGCCAGCAGCTCCAGGACAGGAACCAACACTGAAGCTTTCTTT.